This T cell receptor beta chain was captured by sequencing in a study of regulatory T cells in long-lasting Graves disease. For this clonotype: Its antigen is still unknown.

The authors built TCR beta libraries using iRepertoire HTBI primers and Arm-PCR of CDR3 regions. TCRdb ran MiXCR on the multiplex PCR reads and lists one entry per CDR3 protein. The data contain over 350,000 distinct CDR3 sequences, 14% of them singletons. Trimming removed 7 bases from V and 3 bases from J, with 16 bases in between. CDR3 length equals 16 residues. CDR1 is LNHDA, CDR2 SQIVND, per germline (reference sequence). Study-wide findings and caveats: Persistent disease preferred TRBV28, TRBJ1-2 and TRBJ2-5.

Time point described: newly diagnosed GD, antithyroid drugs for less than 3 months. Extracted RNA from PBMCs served as the source of the TCR library. The same data also went into a second study, on T cells in Graves' hyperthyroidism and ophthalmopathy. That source adds: Primed by the HTBI set, a first-round RT-PCR was run on the TCR CDR3. Most clonotypes that expanded in the thyroid above 0.001 also showed up in blood.

This chain uses TRBV19 with TRBJ2-6; either TRBD1 or TRBD2 may supply D (6 bases each). Sequencing used peripheral blood mononuclear cells (PBMCs), obtained at new diagnosis, from a patient treated with antithyroid drugs. The sequence derives from a woman between 50 and 59 years old with Graves disease. CDR3 DNA: TGTGCCAGTACCCCGTGGGGGGCGGATGGGGCCAACGTCCTGACTTTC. It translates to CASTPWGADGANVLTF.